This entry features one TCR beta chain sequence. These data come from a study of control samples from healthy donors and cancer patients. The CDR3 sequence is 18 residues long. Germline lookup yields CDR1 SGHAT and CDR2 FQNNGV. V lost 5 bases, J lost 1 base, and 18 bases lay in between. This table comes from immunoSEQ multiplex PCR, and its TCRdb copy is limited to in-frame clones, with some not included. In the table there are 200,000 to 250,000 clones, around 94% of which are singletons. The clonotype comes from a man aged 45-65 years in good health. Sequenced material: blood. The chain recombines TRBV11-2 with TRBJ2-6; no clear D. The CDR3 region is CASSKTIGQVSGANVLTF. CDR3 nucleotides: TGTGCCAGCAGCAAGACCATTGGTCAGGTGTCTGGGGCCAACGTCCTGACTTTC.